This passage covers 24 T cell receptor beta chains from one sample sequenced in a study of T and B cells in COVID-19 patients. Blood genomic DNA input for TRB amplification was roughly 250-500 ng. BIOMED2 TRB-A/B primer pools were used in multiplex TRB PCR. TCRdb itself ran the multiplex PCR reads through MiXCR, one entry per CDR3 protein. The sample includes roughly 2,200 distinct CDR3 sequences, approximately 30% seen only once; the top ten take roughly 35%. Material for sequencing was blood. The receptors come from a human donor with active COVID-19.

CDR3 loop: CASSPYGAEQFF. In DNA form, the CDR3 reads TGCGCCAGCAGCCCCTACGGAGCTGAGCAGTTCTTC. The chain has TRBV5-1 and TRBJ2-1; D unclear. V shed 4 bases and J shed 9 bases, with 11 bases lying between them. Germline CDR1 is SGHRS and CDR2 is YFSETQ. The CDR3 sequence is 12 residues long.

As regards this clonotype: Given a much more abundant clone one base away, this may be a read error. V and J are TRBV12-3 or TRBV12-4 and TRBJ2-7; 7 bases line up with TRBD1. J gave up 3 bases and V 4 bases, and 12 bases lay outside the gene matches. The length of the CDR3 is 16 residues. The CDR3 sequence is CASSSPPGTAFYEQYF. The CDR3 DNA is TGTGCCAGCAGTTCCCCCCCCGGGACAGCCTTCTACGAGCAGTACTTC.

This rearrangement joins TRBV7-3 to TRBJ2-3; D unclear. The germline V and J ends were trimmed by 3 bases and 3 bases, with 7 bases remaining between them. Per the germline V gene, CDR1 is SGHTA and CDR2 is FQGTGA. This CDR3 has 13 residues. CDR3 region: CASSFVPTDTQYF. In DNA form, the CDR3 reads TGTGCCAGCAGCTTTGTCCCTACAGATACGCAGTATTTT. The full variable domain, rest sourced from reference TRBV7-3 and TRBJ2-3, is GAGVSQTPSNKVTEKGKYVELRCDPISGHTALYWYRQSLGQGPEFLIYFQGTGAADDSGLPNDRFFAVRPEGSVSTLKIQRTERGDSAVYLCASSFVPTDTQYFGPGTRLTVL.

This rearrangement joins TRBV10-3 to TRBJ2-1, with D possibly being TRBD2 (5 bases). The CDR3 loop spans 14 amino acids. Germline CDR1 and CDR2: ENHRY and SYGVKD. Deletions cut 11 bases from V and 3 bases from J, with 17 bases between. CDR3 DNA sequence: TGTGCCTCAAAGTATAGCGAAATCTACAATGAGCAGTTCTTC. The encoded protein is CASKYSEIYNEQFF.

This rearrangement joins TRBV15 to TRBJ1-1, with D unclear. V was trimmed by 1 base and J by 4 bases, leaving 19 bases between them. CDR3 length: 17 amino acids. The germline gives CDR1 LNHNV, CDR2 YYDKDF (reference sequence). The CDR3 spells CATSRGPPSTGVTEAFF. CDR3 in DNA: TGTGCCACCAGCAGAGGCCCTCCTAGCACGGGAGTCACTGAAGCTTTCTTT.

Judged by abundance, this clonotype is medium-sized. The chain has TRBV5-6 and TRBJ1-1; D unclear. V was pared by 0 bases and J by 2 bases, with 11 bases between. The germline V gene has CDR1 SGHDT and CDR2 YYEEEE. This CDR3 is 15 amino acids long. The CDR3 coding sequence is TGTGCCAGCAGCTTGGGGCGTACCTATAACACTGAAGCTTTCTTT. As protein: CASSLGRTYNTEAFF.

As to this clonotype: This clone may be a read error of a much larger clone one base away. The genes are TRBV27 and TRBJ1-1; D is ambiguous. CDR1 and CDR2 from the germline V gene are MNHEY and SMNVEV (reference sequence). The CDR3 loop spans 13 amino acids. Trimming removed 7 bases at V and 1 base at J, with 10 bases between. For the CDR3, the DNA is TGTGCCAGCAAAGGGTTACAGAACACTGAAGCTTTCTTT. This gives the protein CASKGLQNTEAFF.

This clonotype is judged medium-sized. The rearrangement links TRBV5-5 to TRBJ2-7; D is ambiguous. Deletions cut 1 base from V and 3 bases from J, with 5 bases between. In germline, CDR1 is SGHKS, CDR2 YYEKEE (reference sequence). The CDR3 sequence is 12 residues long. CDR3 nucleotide sequence: TGTGCCAGCAGCTTGATGGACTACGAGCAGTACTTC. Its translation: CASSLMDYEQYF.

This CDR3 is CASSLAGANQETQYF. In nucleotides, the CDR3 is TGTGCCAGCAGTTTAGCGGGAGCGAACCAAGAGACCCAGTACTTC. The chain has TRBV12-3 or TRBV12-4 and TRBJ2-5; TRBD2 might be the D (5 bases). V lost 0 bases to trimming and J lost 0 bases, with 8 bases between them. CDR3 length: 15 residues.

The J gene is TRBJ2-3, the V gene TRBV20-1; D may be TRBD2 (7 bases). V lost 6 bases to trimming and J lost 0 bases, with 10 bases between them. Germline lookup yields CDR1 DFQATT and CDR2 SNEGSKA (reference sequence). The CDR3 consists of 13 residues. The CDR3 sequence: CSARGGSTDTQYF. The CDR3 DNA reads TGCAGTGCAAGGGGGGGTAGCACAGATACGCAGTATTTT.

The V call is TRBV11-1, the J call TRBJ2-1; no firm D call. CDR3 size: 14 residues. Germline V CDR1 and CDR2: SGHAT, FQDESV (reference sequence). V lost 1 base and J 4 bases, leaving 8 bases between the germline ends. This chain's CDR3 is CASSLGEFYNEQFF. CDR3 nucleotides: TGTGCCAGCAGCTTAGGTGAGTTTTACAATGAGCAGTTCTTC.

The chain recombines TRBV5-1 with TRBJ1-1; tentatively, D is TRBD1 (5 bases). CDR3 length equals 15 residues. CDR1 is SGHRS and CDR2 is YFSETQ in the germline V gene. V was clipped by 3 bases and J by 3 bases, with 15 bases between them. The CDR3 here is CASSWGGAGDTEAFF. In nucleotides, the CDR3 is TGCGCCAGCAGCTGGGGGGGAGCTGGGGACACTGAAGCTTTCTTT.

This clonotype was seen a few times. The chain carries TRBV2 and TRBJ2-5, with no clear D. V shed 3 bases and J shed 1 base, with 3 bases lying between them. This CDR3 is 12 amino acids long. Per germline, CDR1 SNHLY and CDR2 FYNNEI. The DNA for the CDR3 is TGTGCCAGCAGTGACCTCCAAGAGACCCAGTACTTC. Protein sequence: CASSDLQETQYF.

By sample share, this clonotype is medium-sized. The gene calls are TRBV5-4 and TRBJ2-2, with no clear D. The CDR3 loop spans 16 amino acids. Germline values: CDR1 SGHNT, CDR2 YYREEE (reference sequence). Trimming removed 0 bases at V and 0 bases at J, with 9 bases between. CDR3 DNA sequence: TGTGCCAGCAGCTTGGAAGTAGGGTCGAACACCGGGGAGCTGTTTTTT. It codes for CASSLEVGSNTGELFF. Drawing the rest from reference TRBV5-4 and TRBJ2-2, the complete variable domain is ETGVTQSPTHLIKTRGQQVTLRCSSQSGHNTVSWYQQALGQGPQFIFQYYREEENGRGNFPPRFSGLQFPNYSSELNVNALELDDSALYLCASSLEVGSNTGELFFGEGSRLTVL.

In its sample, this clonotype is medium-sized. V and J are TRBV5-1 and TRBJ2-3; TRBD2 is a possible D gene (6 bases). The ends were cut back, 4 bases at V and 0 bases at J, with 18 bases in the middle. The CDR3 runs to 17 residues. CDR1 is SGHRS and CDR2 is YFSETQ in the germline V gene. CDR3 nucleotides: TGCGCCAGCAGCCGAGGGGTAGCGGCGACTAGCACAGATACGCAGTATTTT. This gives the protein CASSRGVAATSTDTQYF.

The chain is built from TRBV12-5 and TRBJ2-1; maybe TRBD2 (5 bases). The CDR3 length is 17 residues. The V gene lost 1 base and the J gene lost 0 bases, with 13 bases spanning the gap. The germline gives CDR1 LGHNT, CDR2 FRNRAP. CDR3 DNA sequence: TGTGCTAGTGGTTTGGGAGTAGCGTGGAGCTCCTACAATGAGCAGTTCTTC. Protein sequence: CASGLGVAWSSYNEQFF. Complete variable domain (other parts from reference TRBV12-5 and TRBJ2-1): DARVTQTPRHKVTEMGQEVTMRCQPILGHNTVFWYRQTMMQGLELLAYFRNRAPLDDSGMPKDRFSAEMPDATLATLKIQPSEPRDSAVYFCASGLGVAWSSYNEQFFGPGTRLTVL.

Within the sample, this clonotype is medium-sized. The CDR3 loop is CASRETGMNTEAFF. The CDR3 nucleotides are TGTGCCAGCAGGGAGACAGGGATGAACACTGAAGCTTTCTTT. The V call is TRBV12-3 or TRBV12-4, the J call TRBJ1-1, with 7 positions matching TRBD1. This CDR3 has 14 amino acids. The V segment lost 6 bases and the J segment 0 bases; nucleotides outside the gene matches: 4.

To note about this clonotype: This sequence may be a read error, since a much larger clone differs from it by one base. The chain carries TRBV27 and TRBJ1-1; D unresolved. This CDR3 region has 13 residues. CDR1 and CDR2 from the germline V gene are MNHEY and SMNVEV (reference sequence). CDR3 bases: TGTGCCACCAGTTTAGGCCCCGGATCTGAAGCTTTCTTT. Translation: CATSLGPGSEAFF.

This clonotype is classed as medium-sized. The genes are TRBV6-6 and TRBJ1-2, with 7 bases matching TRBD1. The CDR3 is made up of 15 amino acids. The V gene's germline CDR1 is MNHNY and CDR2 SVGAGI (reference sequence). Trimming took 5 bases from V and 5 from J; bases not matched to a gene: 11. CDR3 protein: CASSATRTGLYGYTF. DNA of the CDR3: TGTGCCAGCAGTGCAACGAGGACAGGCCTATATGGCTACACCTTC.

This clonotype showed up just a few times. The CDR3 DNA reads TGTGCCAGCAGCCCGGGGTGGGGGTTCGGAAACACCATATATTTT. Its translation: CASSPGWGFGNTIYF. The V and J genes are TRBV7-6 and TRBJ1-3; D is perhaps TRBD1 (5 bases). CDR3 length: 15 residues. The V gene's germline CDR1 is SGHVS and CDR2 FNYEAQ. Trimming stripped 5 bases from V and 4 bases from J, with 15 bases between.

By its share, this clonotype is medium-sized. V and J are TRBV5-1 and TRBJ2-2; TRBD1 might be the D (6 bases). V lost 4 bases to trimming and J lost 0 bases, with 10 bases between them. Germline values: CDR1 SGHRS, CDR2 YFSETQ. CDR3 length: 15 amino acids. DNA of the CDR3: TGCGCCAGCAGCCCCGGGACACCGAACACCGGGGAGCTGTTTTTT. It codes for CASSPGTPNTGELFF.

This chain uses TRBV19 with TRBJ2-7; D remains unclear. The CDR3 has 14 residues. Trimming took 1 base from V and 3 from J, leaving 10 bases between them. Germline-derived CDR1 and CDR2 are LNHDA and SQIVND (reference sequence). This CDR3 is CASSIAISYYEQYF. The CDR3 coding sequence is TGTGCCAGTAGTATAGCGATTTCATACTACGAGCAGTACTTC.

This clonotype came up a few times. CDR3 region: CSASGAGGGSDNEQFF. The DNA for the CDR3 is TGCAGTGCTAGCGGGGCGGGAGGGGGGTCGGACAATGAGCAGTTCTTC. The rearrangement joins TRBV20-1 to TRBJ2-1, with 9 bases that match TRBD2. Germline V gives CDR1 DFQATT, CDR2 SNEGSKA (reference sequence). The CDR3 totals 16 residues. V lost 3 bases and J lost 5; bases outside the gene matches: 11.

This clonotype is medium-sized (0.01 to 0.1%) in the sample. The V gene is TRBV6-5, the J gene TRBJ2-3, with unresolved D. The CDR3 totals 13 residues. Germline V gene lookup returns CDR1 MNHEY and CDR2 SVGAGI. V lost 6 bases and J lost 1, with 8 bases in between. CDR3 sequence: CASSRRGTDTQYF. DNA for the CDR3: TGTGCCAGCAGCCGACGTGGCACAGATACGCAGTATTTT.